A selection of T cell receptor beta chains follows, all from one sample in a study of shared clonotypes between healthy human individuals. Measured with immunoSEQ multiplex PCR; TCRdb has only the in-frame clones, and not every one. The data hold over 2 million clones, with about 95% observed a single time. Sequencing was carried out using naive CD4+ T cells sorted from blood. The receptors originated from a young man in good health. The CDR3 runs from the conserved cysteine through the conserved F or W. The order of the fields is D gene, J gene, V gene, clone size, CDR3 DNA, CDR3 protein. The D gene is left open where the match is weak. Clone size is stated in some rows and not others, as once, few, many or a class when expanded.

.	TRBJ2-7	TRBV6-5	.	TGTGCCATCAGTCAGTTTGACAGAAACGAGCAGTACTTC	CAISQFDRNEQYF
TRBD1	TRBJ1-1	TRBV7-9	.	TGTGCCAGCAGTCTCGACAGGGCGAACACTGAAGCTTTCTTT	CASSLDRANTEAFF
TRBD1	TRBJ2-3	TRBV30	.	TGTGCCTGGAGTGAAGACAGGGGGCAGGGCACAGATACGCAGTATTTT	CAWSEDRGQGTDTQYF
TRBD1	TRBJ2-5	TRBV23-1	.	TGCGCCAGCACTAACTCGGACAGGGATAACCAAGAGACCCAGTACTTC	CASTNSDRDNQETQYF
TRBD1	TRBJ2-5	TRBV7-3	once	TGTGCCAGCAGCAATGGGACAGCCCAAGAGACCCAGTACTTC	CASSNGTAQETQYF
.	TRBJ1-1	TRBV29-1	few	TGCAGCGTTCCTCAGATAGAGAACACTGAAGCTTTCTTT	CSVPQIENTEAFF
.	TRBJ2-7	TRBV6-1	.	TGTGCCAGCAGCATACTAGCAGCAAGCTCCTACGAGCAGTACTTC	CASSILAASSYEQYF
.	TRBJ1-2	TRBV28	.	TGTGCCAGCAGTTCGAACCGTTATGGCTACACCTTC	CASSSNRYGYTF
.	TRBJ1-1	TRBV19	.	TGTGCCAGTACCGCGGACAGCCTGAACACTGAAGCTTTCTTT	CASTADSLNTEAFF
.	TRBJ2-2	TRBV7-9	.	TGTGCCAGCAGGCAGGGTGCCTTCCCTTTCACCGGGGAGCTGTTTTTT	CASRQGAFPFTGELFF
.	TRBJ1-5	TRBV28	.	TGTGCCAGCAGTTTCCCAAGGGGGGTCGGCAATCAGCCCCAGCATTTT	CASSFPRGVGNQPQHF
.	TRBJ1-1	TRBV28	.	TGTGCCAGCAGATGGGGAGGGGAAGGGAAGGGAGCTTTCTTT	CASRWGGEGKGAFF
TRBD1	TRBJ1-1	TRBV10-3	.	TGTGCCATCAGGGGGGACAGCGCAGCGAACACTGAAGCTTTCTTT	CAIRGDSAANTEAFF
TRBD1	TRBJ2-7	TRBV6-5	.	TGTGCCAGCAGACTACCGGGACAGGGGGCTTACGAGCAGTACTTC	CASRLPGQGAYEQYF
.	TRBJ1-2	TRBV10-3	few	TGTGCCATCTCTCACGGAGATTATGGCTACACCTTC	CAISHGDYGYTF
.	TRBJ1-4	TRBV5-5	.	TGTGCCAGCAGCTTGGGATTCTCGGAAAAACTGTTTTTT	CASSLGFSEKLFF